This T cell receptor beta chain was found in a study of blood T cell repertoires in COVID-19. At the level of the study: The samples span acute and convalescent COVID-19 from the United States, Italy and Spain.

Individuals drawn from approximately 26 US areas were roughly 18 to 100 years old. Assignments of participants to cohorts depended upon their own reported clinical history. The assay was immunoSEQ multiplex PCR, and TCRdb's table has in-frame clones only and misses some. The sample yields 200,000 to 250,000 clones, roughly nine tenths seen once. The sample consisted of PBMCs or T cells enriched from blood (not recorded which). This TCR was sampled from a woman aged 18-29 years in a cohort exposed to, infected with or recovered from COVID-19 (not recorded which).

The CDR3 loop reads CASSLPGSGNTIYF. The CDR3 bases are TGCGCCAGCAGCTTGCCCGGCTCTGGAAACACCATATATTTT. This sequence joins TRBV5-1 and TRBJ1-3; D is unclear. This CDR3 spans 14 amino acids. V was shortened by 1 base and J by 0 bases, with 5 bases between the two germline ends. In germline, CDR1 is SGHRS, CDR2 YFSETQ.